Sequencing of this T cell receptor beta chain was carried out in a study of read filtering for tumor transcriptome and immune sequencing. Study information: Among patients, roughly 17 were male and 14 female, aged about 45 to 85 (mean approximately 62). Whole-transcriptome libraries were prepared after DNase treatment.

This clonotype was seen at least ten times. Antigen: not known. V lost 0 bases to trimming and J lost 4 bases; unmatched junction nucleotides: 8. The CDR3 totals 15 residues. CDR1 is GTSNPN and CDR2 is SVGIG in the germline V gene (reference sequence). Study-wide findings and caveats: Compared with RNA-seq, IR-seq gave much higher clonotype depth and reliability.

Molecular barcoded adaptors covering alpha/delta and beta/gamma chains were used on 400 to 450 ng RNA. Using its own MiXCR run on the reads, TCRdb lists one record per CDR3 protein. The profile shows around 130,000 distinct CDR3 sequences, about 13% of them singletons. Sequenced input: a population of CD138-negative cells sorted from bone marrow. The TCR originated in a donor at least 40 years old with multiple myeloma. V is TRBV30 and J is TRBJ2-5; TRBD2 matches 7 bases. The CDR3 sequence: CAWSVATGGTETQYF. The CDR3, as DNA: TGTGCCTGGAGTGTGGCTACGGGGGGAACAGAGACCCAGTACTTC.